These 9 T cell receptor beta chains were all obtained from the same sample, sequenced in a study of radiotherapy plus CTLA-4 blockade in lung cancer. Clones were sequenced by immunoSEQ multiplex PCR, and TCRdb holds only the in-frame ones, with some missing. The sample yields more than 30,000 clones, 70% seen once. The specimen comprised peripheral blood, sampled from a patient treated with radiotherapy plus ipilimumab. These receptors were obtained from a human donor with non-small cell lung cancer who had stable disease on radiotherapy plus ipilimumab.

The CDR3 sequence is CASSLVHTGELFF. The CDR3 bases are TGTGCCAGCAGCTTGGTACACACCGGGGAGCTGTTTTTT. J is TRBJ2-2 and V is TRBV5-4; D uncertain. V was shortened by 0 bases and J by 3 bases, with 3 bases between the two germline ends. The germline CDR1 and CDR2 sequences are SGHNT and YYREEE (reference sequence). This CDR3 is built from 13 residues.

The genes are TRBV4-3 and TRBJ1-1; D call uncertain. The CDR3 runs to 14 residues. The ends were cut back, 4 bases at V and 3 bases at J, with 12 bases in the middle. Per the germline V gene, CDR1 is LGHNA and CDR2 is YSLEER. This CDR3 is CASSPEYQDTEAFF. CDR3 in DNA: TGCGCCAGCAGCCCAGAGTATCAGGACACTGAAGCTTTCTTT.

This chain connects TRBV4-2 to TRBJ2-7; maybe TRBD1 (5 bases). Germline loops: CDR1 LGHNA, CDR2 YNFKEQ. This CDR3 is built from 12 residues. V was cut by 4 bases and J by 6 bases, with 10 bases left in between. The CDR3 coding sequence is TGTGCCAGCAGCCTCGGTAGGGGCGAGCAGTACTTC. Translating it yields CASSLGRGEQYF.

V gene TRBV29-1 combines with J gene TRBJ1-3; 9 nucleotides agree with TRBD1. With V trimmed by 8 bases and J by 2 bases, 10 bases remained unmatched. The CDR3 covers 15 residues. From germline, CDR1 is SQVTM and CDR2 ANQGSEA. The CDR3 nucleotides are TGCAGCTATCAACAGGGGGCAGGAGCTGGAAACACCATATATTTT. It encodes CSYQQGAGAGNTIYF.

The chain recombines TRBV5-4 with TRBJ2-2; no reliable D call. The germline V gene encodes CDR1 SGHNT and CDR2 YYREEE (reference sequence). V lost 0 bases and J 2 bases, leaving 14 bases between the germline ends. This CDR3 has 17 residues. CDR3 coding DNA: TGTGCCAGCAGCTTGGCCTACGGTAGCCGAAACACCGGGGAGCTGTTTTTT. Encoded protein: CASSLAYGSRNTGELFF.

In this sample, this clone turned up once. The chain employs TRBV5-1 and TRBJ2-1, with TRBD2 matching over 9 bases. Looked up from germline, CDR1 is SGHRS and CDR2 is YFSETQ. V trimming: 4 bases; J trimming: 8 bases; junction bases outside the gene matches: 13. The CDR3 is 16 amino acids. CDR3 sequence reads: CASSLPETSGVDEQFF. The DNA of the CDR3 is TGCGCCAGCAGCCTGCCCGAGACTAGCGGAGTGGATGAGCAGTTCTTC.

The chain carries TRBV15 and TRBJ2-2; 8 nucleotides align to TRBD2. CDR3 length: 16 residues. Germline V gives CDR1 LNHNV, CDR2 YYDKDF (reference sequence). With 0 bases clipped from V and 5 bases from J, the junction kept 5 bases outside the gene matches. CDR3 loop: CATSRDVAGGTGELFF. As DNA, the CDR3 is TGTGCCACCAGCAGAGATGTGGCGGGAGGAACCGGGGAGCTGTTTTTT.

V usage is TRBV28 and J usage is TRBJ1-5, with D hard to call. The germline V gene has CDR1 MDHEN and CDR2 SYDVKM. Deletions cut 5 bases from V and 8 bases from J, with 22 bases between. There are 16 residues in the CDR3. DNA of the CDR3: TGTGCCAGCAGTCTCCCCGGACCGGCCACGGTGAAGCCCCAGCATTTT. Encoded protein: CASSLPGPATVKPQHF.

The genes are TRBV27 and TRBJ1-2; possibly TRBD1 for D (5 bases). The CDR3 extends over 13 amino acids. Germline values: CDR1 MNHEY, CDR2 SMNVEV (reference sequence). V lost 5 bases to trimming and J lost 6 bases, with 13 bases between them. The CDR3: CASSPQGYDGYTF. The CDR3 DNA follows: TGTGCCAGCAGTCCGCAGGGTTATGATGGCTACACCTTC.